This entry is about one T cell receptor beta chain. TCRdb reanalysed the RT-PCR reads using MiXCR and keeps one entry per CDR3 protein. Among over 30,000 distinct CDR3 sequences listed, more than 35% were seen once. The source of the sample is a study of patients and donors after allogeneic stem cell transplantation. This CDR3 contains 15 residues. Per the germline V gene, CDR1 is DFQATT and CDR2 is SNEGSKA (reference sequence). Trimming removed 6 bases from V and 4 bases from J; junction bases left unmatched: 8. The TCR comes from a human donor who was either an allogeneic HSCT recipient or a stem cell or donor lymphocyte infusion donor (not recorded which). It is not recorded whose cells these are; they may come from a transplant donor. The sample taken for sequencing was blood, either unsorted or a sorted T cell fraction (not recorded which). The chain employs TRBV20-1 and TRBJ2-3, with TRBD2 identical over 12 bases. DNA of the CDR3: TGCAGTGCCCACCGGGGACTAGCGGGTGCAGATACGCAGTATTTT. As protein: CSAHRGLAGADTQYF.